The 23 T cell receptor beta chains below were found in one sample sequenced in a study of metastatic and nonmetastatic thyroid tumors. Before thyroid surgery, none of the patients had received any treatment. TCRdb used MiXCR to call clones anew from the PCR reads. The data show tens of thousands of clones, 16% seen once. The material sequenced was blood. Receptor source: a male donor with papillary thyroid cancer or a benign thyroid nodule (not recorded which). Some clones in this sample may be carry-over from other donors' samples.

Regarding this clone: A read error may explain this, as a much larger clone is one base away. V and J are TRBV11-1 and TRBJ2-3, with 7 positions matching TRBD2. Germline CDR1 is SGHAT and CDR2 is FQDESV (reference sequence). CDR3 length equals 16 residues. The CDR3 is CANSFSEREDTDTQYF. The CDR3 coding sequence is TGTGCCAACAGCTTTTCCGAGCGGGAAGACACAGATACGCAGTATTTT.

Remarks on this clone: The junction departs from the called germline gene at one end, perhaps through a read error. V is TRBV10-1 and J is TRBJ2-7, with 7 bases aligning to TRBD2. Germline assignment: CDR1 WNHNN and CDR2 SYGVQD (reference sequence). This CDR3 has 15 amino acids. The chain's CDR3 is CSSSDRTIGGYEQYF. CDR3 bases: TGCTCCAGCAGCGATAGGACTATCGGGGGGTACGAGCAGTACTTC.

This clone came up a few times. Given a much more abundant clone one base away, this may be a read error. Different DNA sequences within this sample yield the same CDR3. V usage is TRBV19 and J usage is TRBJ2-2; perhaps TRBD2 as D (5 bases). Germline CDR1 is LNHDA and CDR2 is SQIVND (reference sequence). V was clipped by 8 bases and J by 5 bases, with 21 bases between them. The CDR3 runs 16 residues. The CDR3 loop is CASSDGVWGSTGELFF. For the CDR3, the DNA is TGTGCCAGTTCGGACGGGGTTTGGGGTAGTACCGGGGAGCTGTTTTTT.

The chain recombines TRBV7-8 with TRBJ2-7; weak D call: TRBD1 (6 bases). This CDR3 region has 16 residues. Trimming removed 5 bases at V and 5 bases at J, with 22 bases between. Germline CDR1 and CDR2: SGHVS and FQNEAQ. The CDR3 sequence: CASSEGHGLTLNEQYV. The CDR3 DNA reads TGTGCCAGCAGCGAGGGACATGGGCTCACCTTAAACGAGCAGTACGTC.

The rearrangement joins TRBV6-1 to TRBJ1-6; D ambiguous. There are 15 residues in the CDR3. V was cut by 7 bases and J by 7 bases, with 17 bases left in between. From germline, CDR1 is MNHNS and CDR2 SASEGT. CDR3 residues: CASTLGGQRNSPLHF. The CDR3 bases are TGTGCCAGCACCCTAGGTGGGCAGAGGAATTCACCCCTCCACTTT.

This clone occurred many times. CDR3 DNA: TGTGCCAGCAGCTTAGGGGATGAGCAGTTCTTC. Its translation: CASSLGDEQFF. This chain links TRBV7-9 with TRBJ2-1; D is unresolved. The CDR3 contains 11 residues. CDR1 is SEHNR, CDR2 FQNEAQ, per germline (reference sequence). V lost 1 base, J lost 8 bases, and 3 bases lay in between.

In its sample, this clone was seen a few times. One base away lies a much larger clone, so this may be a sequencing read error. Additional DNA sequences in this sample encode the identical CDR3. The chain employs TRBV10-3 and TRBJ2-2; maybe TRBD2 (6 bases). CDR1 and CDR2 from the germline V gene are ENHRY and SYGVKD. CDR3 size: 16 residues. The CDR3 reads CAISESKLGRTGELFF. The CDR3 bases are TGTGCCATCAGTGAGTCGAAATTGGGGAGGACCGGGGAGCTGTTTTTC.

This clone was detected ten times or more. Distinct nucleotide sequences in the sample also encode this CDR3. The chain couples TRBV5-8 to TRBJ1-2, with a weak D call TRBD1 (5 bases). This CDR3 has 16 amino acids. CDR1 and CDR2 (germline): SGHTS, YDEGEE. V lost 0 bases, J lost 6 bases, and 18 bases lay in between. CDR3 amino acids: CASSLVFVGRENGYTF. The CDR3 DNA is TGTGCCAGCAGCTTGGTATTTGTGGGGCGCGAGAATGGCTACACCTTC.

The table lists this clone with many counts. The chain joins TRBV11-2 to TRBJ2-5; 11 bases map to TRBD2. Trimming removed 1 base from V and 4 bases from J; junction bases left unmatched: 11. The CDR3 spans 18 residues. CDR1 SGHAT and CDR2 FQNNGV come from the germline V gene. This CDR3 is CASSLGAVAGGLSETQYF. CDR3 sequence (DNA): TGTGCCAGCAGCTTAGGGGCCGTAGCGGGGGGGCTTTCAGAGACCCAGTACTTC.

Many counts were recorded for this clone. The rearrangement uses TRBV5-6 and TRBJ1-6; possible D gene TRBD1, 5 bases. The CDR3 is made up of 16 amino acids. The germline CDR1 and CDR2 sequences are SGHDT and YYEEEE. The V and J ends lost 4 bases and 2 bases respectively, with 13 bases between them. The DNA of the CDR3 is TGTGCCAGCAGCCGACAGACTACCGCCTATAATTCACCCCTCCACTTT. Amino acid sequence: CASSRQTTAYNSPLHF. The entire variable domain, with the rest obtained from reference TRBV5-6 and TRBJ1-6, is as follows: DAGVTQSPTHLIKTRGQQVTLRCSPKSGHDTVSWYQQALGQGPQFIFQYYEEEERQRGNFPDRFSGHQFPNYSSELNVNALLLGDSALYLCASSRQTTAYNSPLHFGNGTRLTVT.

This clone has at least ten counts. The chain has TRBV18 and TRBJ1-1, with no clear D. CDR3 length: 14 amino acids. The V gene's germline CDR1 is KGHSH and CDR2 LQKENI. The V end was cut by 3 bases, the J end by 6 bases, with 14 bases between. The chain's CDR3 is CASSPGLESPEAFF. In DNA, the CDR3 is TGTGCCAGCTCACCCGGACTAGAAAGCCCTGAAGCTTTCTTT. The complete variable domain, with remaining parts taken from reference TRBV18 and TRBJ1-1, reads NAGVMQNPRHLVRRRGQEARLRCSPMKGHSHVYWYRQLPEEGLKFMVYLQKENIIDESGMPKERFSAEFPKEGPSILRIQQVVRGDSAAYFCASSPGLESPEAFFGQGTRLTVV.

This clone was counted a few times. A much larger clone lies a single base off, so this may be a read error. The chain employs TRBV5-8 and TRBJ2-7, with 10 bases fitting TRBD1. In germline, CDR1 is SGHTS, CDR2 YDEGEE. V lost 2 bases to trimming and J lost 2 bases; unmatched junction nucleotides: 7. The CDR3 spans 16 residues. The CDR3 DNA follows: TGTGCCAGCAGCTTTTCCCCCGGGACAGGGGCCTACGAGCAGTACGTC. Protein: CASSFSPGTGAYEQYV.

The table lists this clone with many counts. The V and J genes are TRBV19 and TRBJ1-3; 11 nucleotides match TRBD1. The CDR3 runs to 14 residues. CDR1 and CDR2 from the germline V gene are LNHDA and SQIVND (reference sequence). Losses at the gene ends were 8 bases for V and 0 bases for J; bases not matched to a gene: 0. CDR3 loop: CASGTGGSGNTIYF. In DNA form, the CDR3 reads TGTGCCAGTGGGACAGGGGGCTCTGGAAACACCATATATTTT.

This clone was observed at least ten times. The chain recombines TRBV28 with TRBJ1-5; 7 bases align to TRBD1. The CDR3 loop spans 14 amino acids. Per germline, CDR1 MDHEN and CDR2 SYDVKM. The V and J ends lost 7 bases and 4 bases, in that order; junction bases with no gene match: 7. CDR3 region: CASTDRVSNQPQHF. The CDR3 DNA sequence: TGTGCCAGCACCGACAGGGTTTCGAATCAGCCCCAGCATTTT.

This clone was recorded only once. One junction end disagrees with the germline gene, perhaps due to a read error. The chain combines TRBV4-2 with TRBJ2-1; TRBD1 aligns across 9 bases. Looked up from germline, CDR1 is LGHNA and CDR2 is YNFKEQ. The CDR3 runs 15 residues. The DNA of the CDR3 is TGTGCCAGCAGCCCTGGTGGACAGGGGAACGTTGATCAGTTCTTT. It codes for CASSPGGQGNVDQFF.

Comment on this clone: With a much larger clone just one base away, this may be a read error. This chain connects TRBV19 to TRBJ2-1; no reliable D call. V was trimmed by 3 bases and J by 0 bases, leaving 9 bases between them. This CDR3 spans 15 amino acids. Germline V lookup: CDR1 LNHDA, CDR2 SQIVND (reference sequence). Here the CDR3 DNA reads TGTGCCAGTAGTATTATCCAAAGCTCCTACAATGAGCAGTTCTTC. Translating it yields CASSIIQSSYNEQFF.

This clone showed up many times. This chain joins TRBV12-3 or TRBV12-4 and TRBJ2-1; maybe TRBD2 (6 bases). The CDR3 loop spans 14 amino acids. The V gene lost 3 bases and the J gene lost 5 bases, with 11 bases spanning the gap. CDR3 sequence reads: CASSLYSGDNEQFF. In nucleotides, the CDR3 is TGTGCCAGCAGTTTGTATTCGGGGGACAATGAGCAGTTCTTC.

Only a few counts were recorded for this clone. The rearrangement links TRBV5-6 to TRBJ2-5, with 8 bases fitting TRBD2. The V segment lost 4 bases and the J segment 5 bases; nucleotides outside the gene matches: 7. The CDR3 loop spans 14 amino acids. Per the germline V gene, CDR1 is SGHDT and CDR2 is YYEEEE. The CDR3 loop reads CASSPGGGPETQYF. The CDR3 DNA follows: TGTGCCAGCAGCCCGGGGGGGGGGCCTGAGACCCAGTACTTC. Filled out from reference TRBV5-6 and TRBJ2-5, the complete variable domain reads DAGVTQSPTHLIKTRGQQVTLRCSPKSGHDTVSWYQQALGQGPQFIFQYYEEEERQRGNFPDRFSGHQFPNYSSELNVNALLLGDSALYLCASSPGGGPETQYFGPGTRLLVL.

This clone was recorded at least ten times. This chain uses TRBV7-3 with TRBJ2-1; 10 nucleotides agree with TRBD2. The junction had 6 bases not matched to a gene; V was cut back by 2 bases and J by 8 bases. CDR3 length: 15 residues. Germline V gene sequence: CDR1 SGHTA, CDR2 FQGTGA. The CDR3 spells CASSLGSSGSYEQFF. For the CDR3, the DNA is TGTGCCAGCAGCTTAGGATCTAGCGGGAGCTATGAGCAGTTCTTC.

This clone was picked up many times. The rearrangement uses TRBV5-4 and TRBJ1-1, with no clear D. With 4 bases removed from V and 8 bases from J, the gap between germline ends came to 12 bases. The CDR3 runs 12 residues. The V gene's germline CDR1 is SGHNT and CDR2 YYREEE (reference sequence). CDR3 residues: CASSHLVGEAFF. The CDR3 DNA sequence: TGTGCCAGCAGCCATTTGGTTGGGGAAGCTTTCTTT. The whole variable domain, filled in from reference TRBV5-4 and TRBJ1-1, reads ETGVTQSPTHLIKTRGQQVTLRCSSQSGHNTVSWYQQALGQGPQFIFQYYREEENGRGNFPPRFSGLQFPNYSSELNVNALELDDSALYLCASSHLVGEAFFGQGTRLTVV.

At least ten counts were recorded for this clone. Within the sample, other DNA sequences also encode this same CDR3. The V call is TRBV19, the J call TRBJ2-1, with D uncertain. V was trimmed by 1 base and J by 5 bases, leaving 12 bases between them. The CDR3 runs 15 residues. Germline V lookup: CDR1 LNHDA, CDR2 SQIVND (reference sequence). The CDR3 coding sequence is TGTGCCAGTAGTATAGCGACAACAGTACACAATGAGCAGTTCTTC. This encodes CASSIATTVHNEQFF.

This clone was seen at least ten times. The chain employs TRBV28 and TRBJ1-5; TRBD1 matches at 8 bases. The germline CDR1 and CDR2 sequences are MDHEN and SYDVKM. After removal of 5 bases from V and 0 bases from J, the junction contained 12 bases not matched to a gene. This CDR3 spans 18 amino acids. The CDR3 is CASSIWTGRHYSNQPQHF. DNA for the CDR3: TGTGCCAGCAGTATTTGGACAGGGAGACATTATAGCAATCAGCCCCAGCATTTT.

CDR3 nucleotides: TGTGCCAGCAGTCCGACTTGTTACGTTGGTTGGCCTGAAGCTTTCTTT. Translated, it gives CASSPTCYVGWPEAFF. The chain joins TRBV28 to TRBJ1-1, with unresolved D. CDR1 and CDR2 (germline): MDHEN, SYDVKM. The CDR3 has 16 residues. Trimming took off 5 bases at V and 6 bases at J, with 22 bases between the two ends.